These T cell receptor beta chains were read from a single sample in a study of CD8 T cells in ankylosing spondylitis. TCRdb redid the calling of the 5' RACE reads with MiXCR, one entry per CDR3 protein. The sample contains approximately 150,000 distinct CDR3 sequences, 9.8% of which appear only once. The sequenced sample consisted of blood, either unsorted or a sorted T cell fraction (not recorded which). The receptors here all came from a female donor with ankylosing spondylitis or in good health (not recorded which). CDR3s leave out the opening cysteine and the closing phenylalanine or tryptophan. A D gene is named only where the DNA matches it firmly.

d_call,v_call,cdr3_aa
TRBD2,TRBV4-3,ASSPTPSGLADFTDTQY
.,TRBV27,ASSPGVLNTEAF
TRBD1,TRBV20-1,SARDRESTDTQY
TRBD2,TRBV6-2/TRBV6-3,ASSLTSPDEQF
TRBD2,TRBV6-1,ASRGEGLAANTGELF
.,TRBV19,ASSIGDRFGYNEQF
.,TRBV6-2/TRBV6-3,ASSYVQTQQF
.,TRBV7-7,ARFGTGELF
.,TRBV5-5,ASSFTLRGSYEQY
.,TRBV25-1,ASSDLEGYNEQF
.,TRBV10-3,AISEYGSGDTQY
.,TRBV5-6,ASSLRSRMNTEAF
.,TRBV25-1,ASSEYFRSPTSTDTQY
.,TRBV12-3/TRBV12-4,ASSYGPRGYGYT
.,TRBV27,ASMPVGGRGAF
.,TRBV6-2/TRBV6-3,ASSTGIGYNEQF
TRBD1,TRBV12-3/TRBV12-4,ASSGTGGRNEQY
.,TRBV29-1,SANRVSTGELF
.,TRBV4-1,ASSQGRGLYHNEQF
.,TRBV6-6,ASSYRHQTEAF
.,TRBV10-3,AISESRGPHEQY
TRBD1,TRBV28,ASSPLTGGPRNTEAF
.,TRBV18,ASSPSRRGNQPQH